The T cell receptor beta chain described here comes from a study of T-cell reconstitution after alpha-beta-depleted transplantation in children. Ten or more counts support this clonotype. Preparing the TCRbeta library involved the use of unique molecular identifiers. MiXCR, run by TCRdb on the PCR reads, gives a single entry per CDR3 protein. The sample includes about 200,000 distinct CDR3 sequences, about 14% seen only once; the top ten take around 14%. This TCR was recovered from a human donor who donated a stem cell graft to a child with acute lymphoblastic leukemia. The sample consisted of PBMCs from the stem cell graft donor, taken from the stem cell graft.

CDR3 residues: CASNRDNSLEQYF. In nucleotides, the CDR3 is TGTGCCAGCAACCGGGACAACTCCCTCGAGCAGTACTTC. The V and J genes are TRBV12-3 or TRBV12-4 and TRBJ2-7; D perhaps matches TRBD1 (6 bases). V gave up 7 bases and J gave up 6 bases, with 16 bases separating them. This CDR3 region has 13 residues.